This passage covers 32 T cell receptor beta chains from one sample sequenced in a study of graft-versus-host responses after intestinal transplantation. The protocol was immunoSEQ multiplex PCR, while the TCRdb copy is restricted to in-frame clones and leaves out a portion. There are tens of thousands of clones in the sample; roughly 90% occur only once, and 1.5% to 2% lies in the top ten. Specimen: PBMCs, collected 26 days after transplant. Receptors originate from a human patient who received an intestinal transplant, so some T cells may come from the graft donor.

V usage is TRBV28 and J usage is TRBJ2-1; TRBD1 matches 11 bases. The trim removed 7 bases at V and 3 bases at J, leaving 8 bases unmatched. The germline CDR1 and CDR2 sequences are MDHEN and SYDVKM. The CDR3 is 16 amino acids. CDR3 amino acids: CASTATGTGGYNEQFF. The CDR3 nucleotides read TGTGCCAGCACCGCAACCGGGACAGGGGGCTACAATGAGCAGTTCTTC.

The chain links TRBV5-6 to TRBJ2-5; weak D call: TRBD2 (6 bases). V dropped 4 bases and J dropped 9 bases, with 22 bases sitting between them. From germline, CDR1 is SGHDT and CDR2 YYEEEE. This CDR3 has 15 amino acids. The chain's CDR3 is CASSPRGAQGEAQYF. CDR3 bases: TGTGCCAGCAGCCCCCGCGGGGCACAAGGGGAGGCCCAGTACTTC.

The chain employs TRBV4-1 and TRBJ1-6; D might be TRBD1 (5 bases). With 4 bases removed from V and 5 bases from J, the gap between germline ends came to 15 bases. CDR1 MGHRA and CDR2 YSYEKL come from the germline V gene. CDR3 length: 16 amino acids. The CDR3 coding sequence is TGCGCCAGCAGCCTCGGGAGGGGCGGGAATAATTCACCCCTCCACTTT. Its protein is CASSLGRGGNNSPLHF.

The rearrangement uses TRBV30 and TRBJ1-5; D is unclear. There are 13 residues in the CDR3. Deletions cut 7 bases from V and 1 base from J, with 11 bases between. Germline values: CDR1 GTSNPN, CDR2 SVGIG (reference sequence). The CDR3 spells CAYNRLSNQPQHF. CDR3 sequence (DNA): TGTGCCTATAACCGACTCAGCAATCAGCCCCAGCATTTT.

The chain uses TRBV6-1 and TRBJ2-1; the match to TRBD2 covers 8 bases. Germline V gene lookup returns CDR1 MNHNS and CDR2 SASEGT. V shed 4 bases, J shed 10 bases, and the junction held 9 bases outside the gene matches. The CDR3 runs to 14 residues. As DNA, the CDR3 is TGTGCCAGCAGTGCGCAGGTCGCGGGGGGAGAGCAGTTCTTC. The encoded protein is CASSAQVAGGEQFF.

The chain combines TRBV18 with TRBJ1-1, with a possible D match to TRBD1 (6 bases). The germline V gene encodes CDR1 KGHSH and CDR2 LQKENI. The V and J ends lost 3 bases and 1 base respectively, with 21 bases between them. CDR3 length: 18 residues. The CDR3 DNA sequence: TGTGCCAGCTCACCCTCGACAGGCCCCCCTATGCGGAACACTGAAGCTTTCTTT. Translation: CASSPSTGPPMRNTEAFF. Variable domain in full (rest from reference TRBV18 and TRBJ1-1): NAGVMQNPRHLVRRRGQEARLRCSPMKGHSHVYWYRQLPEEGLKFMVYLQKENIIDESGMPKERFSAEFPKEGPSILRIQQVVRGDSAAYFCASSPSTGPPMRNTEAFFGQGTRLTVV.

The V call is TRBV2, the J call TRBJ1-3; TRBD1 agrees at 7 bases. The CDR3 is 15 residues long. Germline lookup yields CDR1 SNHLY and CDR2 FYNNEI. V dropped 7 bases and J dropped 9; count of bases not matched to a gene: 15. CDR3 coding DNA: TGTGCCAGCATGAGTGGGACAGATGCTCAAGGCACCATATATTTT. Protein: CASMSGTDAQGTIYF.

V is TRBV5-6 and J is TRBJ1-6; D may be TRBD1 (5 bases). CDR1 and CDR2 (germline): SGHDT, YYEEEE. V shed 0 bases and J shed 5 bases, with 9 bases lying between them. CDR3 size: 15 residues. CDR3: CASSLETGNNSPLHF. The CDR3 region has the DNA TGTGCCAGCAGCTTGGAAACAGGAAATAATTCACCCCTCCACTTT.

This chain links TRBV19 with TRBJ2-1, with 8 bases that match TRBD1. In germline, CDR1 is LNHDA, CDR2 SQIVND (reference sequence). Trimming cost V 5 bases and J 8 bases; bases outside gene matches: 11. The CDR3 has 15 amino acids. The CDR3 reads CASSSGTGTGYEQFF. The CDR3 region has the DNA TGTGCCAGTAGTTCAGGTACGGGGACAGGATATGAGCAGTTCTTC.

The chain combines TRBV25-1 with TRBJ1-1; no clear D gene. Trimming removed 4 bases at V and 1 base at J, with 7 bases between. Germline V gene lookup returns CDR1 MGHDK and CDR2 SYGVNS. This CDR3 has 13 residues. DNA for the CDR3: TGTGCCAGCAGTGTACGGTGGAACACTGAAGCTTTCTTT. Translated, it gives CASSVRWNTEAFF.

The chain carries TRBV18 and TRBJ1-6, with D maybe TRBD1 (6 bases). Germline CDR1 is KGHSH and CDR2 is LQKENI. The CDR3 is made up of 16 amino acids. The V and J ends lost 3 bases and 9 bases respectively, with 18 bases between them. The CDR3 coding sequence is TGTGCCAGCTCACCGGACCGGGACACACCGAGTTCACCCCTCCACTTT. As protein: CASSPDRDTPSSPLHF.

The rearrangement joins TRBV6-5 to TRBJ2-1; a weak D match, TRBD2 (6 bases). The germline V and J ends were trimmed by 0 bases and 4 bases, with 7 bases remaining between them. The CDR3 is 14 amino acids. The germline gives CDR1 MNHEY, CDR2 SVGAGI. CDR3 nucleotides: TGTGCCAGCAGTTACTCGCGGGGTTACAATGAGCAGTTCTTC. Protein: CASSYSRGYNEQFF.

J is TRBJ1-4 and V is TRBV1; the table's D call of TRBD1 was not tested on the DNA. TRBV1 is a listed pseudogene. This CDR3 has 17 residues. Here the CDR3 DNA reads TGCACCAGCAGCCACCCCAAAAGAGGGGGCTCCCAAGAAAAACTGTTTTTT. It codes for CTSSHPKRGGSQEKLFF.

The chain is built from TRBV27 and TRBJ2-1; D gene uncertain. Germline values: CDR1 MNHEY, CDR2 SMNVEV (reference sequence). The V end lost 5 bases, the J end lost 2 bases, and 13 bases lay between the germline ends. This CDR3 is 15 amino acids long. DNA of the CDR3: TGTGCCAGCAGTACCCGTGGCGGTACCTACAATGAGCAGTTCTTC. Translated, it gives CASSTRGGTYNEQFF.

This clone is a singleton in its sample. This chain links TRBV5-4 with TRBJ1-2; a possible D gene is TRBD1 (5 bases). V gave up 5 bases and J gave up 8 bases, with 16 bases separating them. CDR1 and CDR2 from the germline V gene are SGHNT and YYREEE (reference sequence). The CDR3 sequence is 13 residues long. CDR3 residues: CASRSTGDWGYTF. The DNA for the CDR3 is TGTGCCAGCAGGTCGACTGGGGACTGGGGCTACACCTTC.

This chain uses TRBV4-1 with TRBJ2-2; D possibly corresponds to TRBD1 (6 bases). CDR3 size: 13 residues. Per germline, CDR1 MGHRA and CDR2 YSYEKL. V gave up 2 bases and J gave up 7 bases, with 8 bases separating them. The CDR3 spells CASSQQGIGELFF. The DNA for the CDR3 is TGCGCCAGCAGCCAACAGGGGATCGGGGAGCTGTTTTTT.

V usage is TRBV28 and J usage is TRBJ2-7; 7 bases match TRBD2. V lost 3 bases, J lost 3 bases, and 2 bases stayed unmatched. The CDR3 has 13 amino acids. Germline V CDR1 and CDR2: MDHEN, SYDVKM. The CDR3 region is CASSLPGGYEQYF. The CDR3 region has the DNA TGTGCCAGCAGTTTGCCGGGGGGCTACGAGCAGTACTTC.

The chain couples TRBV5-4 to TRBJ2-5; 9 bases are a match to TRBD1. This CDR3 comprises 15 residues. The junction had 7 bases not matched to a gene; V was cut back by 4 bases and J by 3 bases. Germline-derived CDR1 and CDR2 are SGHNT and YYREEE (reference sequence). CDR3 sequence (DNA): TGTGCCAGCAGCCCAAAGACAGGGGGGGAAGAGACCCAGTACTTC. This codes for CASSPKTGGEETQYF.

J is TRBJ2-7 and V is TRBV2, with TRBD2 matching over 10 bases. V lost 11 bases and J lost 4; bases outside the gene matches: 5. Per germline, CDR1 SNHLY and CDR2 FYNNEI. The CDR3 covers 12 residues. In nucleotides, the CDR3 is TGTGCCGGCGGGACTAGCGCGTACGAGCAGTACTTC. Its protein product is CAGGTSAYEQYF. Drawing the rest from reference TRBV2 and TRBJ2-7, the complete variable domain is EPEVTQTPSHQVTQMGQEVILRCVPISNHLYFYWYRQILGQKVEFLVSFYNNEISEKSEIFDDQFSVERPDGSNFTLKIRSTKLEDSAMYFCAGGTSAYEQYFGPGTRLTVT.

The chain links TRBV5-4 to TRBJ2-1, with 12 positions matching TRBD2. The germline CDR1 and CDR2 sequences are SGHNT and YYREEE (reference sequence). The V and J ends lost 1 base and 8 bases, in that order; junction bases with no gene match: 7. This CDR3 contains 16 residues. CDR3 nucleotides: TGTGCCAGCAGCTTGCGAGGACTAGCGGGAACAGATGAGCAGTTCTTC. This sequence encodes CASSLRGLAGTDEQFF.

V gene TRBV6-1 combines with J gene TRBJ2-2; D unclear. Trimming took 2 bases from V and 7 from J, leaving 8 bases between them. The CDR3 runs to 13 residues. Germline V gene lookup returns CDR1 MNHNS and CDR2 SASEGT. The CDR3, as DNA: TGTGCCAGCAGTGAAAGAGAAAGCGGGGAGCTGTTTTTT. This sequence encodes CASSERESGELFF.

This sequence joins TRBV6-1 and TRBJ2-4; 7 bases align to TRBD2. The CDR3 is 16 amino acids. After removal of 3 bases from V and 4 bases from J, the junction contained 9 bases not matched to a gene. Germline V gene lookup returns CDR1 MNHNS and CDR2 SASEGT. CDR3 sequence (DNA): TGTGCCAGCAGTGAGGGAGGGGCTCCAGCTAAAAACATTCAGTACTTC. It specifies CASSEGGAPAKNIQYF.

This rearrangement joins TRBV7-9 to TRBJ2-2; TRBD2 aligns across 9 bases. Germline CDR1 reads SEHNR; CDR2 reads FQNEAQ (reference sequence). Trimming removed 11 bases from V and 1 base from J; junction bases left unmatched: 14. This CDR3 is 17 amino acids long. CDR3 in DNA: TGTGCCGCCGACCGAACTGAGCGGGGGGTGAACACCGGGGAGCTGTTTTTT. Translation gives CAADRTERGVNTGELFF.

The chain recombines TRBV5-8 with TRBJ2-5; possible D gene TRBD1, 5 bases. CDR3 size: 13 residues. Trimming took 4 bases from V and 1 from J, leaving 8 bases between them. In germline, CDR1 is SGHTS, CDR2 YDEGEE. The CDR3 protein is CASSGQVQETQYF. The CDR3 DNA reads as TGTGCCAGCAGCGGACAAGTCCAAGAGACCCAGTACTTC.

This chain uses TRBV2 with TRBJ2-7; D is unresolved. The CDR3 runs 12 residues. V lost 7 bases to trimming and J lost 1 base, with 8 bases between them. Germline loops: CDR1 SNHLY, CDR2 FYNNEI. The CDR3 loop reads CASNRVSYEQYF. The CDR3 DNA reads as TGTGCCAGCAATCGCGTTTCCTACGAGCAGTACTTC.

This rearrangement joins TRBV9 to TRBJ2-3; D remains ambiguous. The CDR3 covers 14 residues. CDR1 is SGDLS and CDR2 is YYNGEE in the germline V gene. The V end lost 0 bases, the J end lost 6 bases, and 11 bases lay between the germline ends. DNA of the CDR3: TGTGCCAGCAGCGTAGGAAATCCAGTTGATACGCAGTATTTT. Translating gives CASSVGNPVDTQYF.

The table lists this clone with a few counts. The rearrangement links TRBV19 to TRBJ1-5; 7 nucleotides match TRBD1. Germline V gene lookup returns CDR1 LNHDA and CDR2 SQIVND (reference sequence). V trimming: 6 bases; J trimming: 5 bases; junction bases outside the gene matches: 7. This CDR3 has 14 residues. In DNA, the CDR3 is TGTGCCAGTAGCCCTTACAGGGGTGATCAGCCCCAGCATTTT. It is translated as CASSPYRGDQPQHF.

CDR3 in amino acids: CASRSGSGTDTQYF. CDR3 DNA: TGTGCCAGCAGGAGCGGGAGCGGGACAGATACGCAGTATTTT. V is TRBV6-1 and J is TRBJ2-3; the match to TRBD2 covers 8 bases. V lost 6 bases to trimming and J lost 3 bases; unmatched junction nucleotides: 5. The V gene's germline CDR1 is MNHNS and CDR2 SASEGT. CDR3 length equals 14 residues.

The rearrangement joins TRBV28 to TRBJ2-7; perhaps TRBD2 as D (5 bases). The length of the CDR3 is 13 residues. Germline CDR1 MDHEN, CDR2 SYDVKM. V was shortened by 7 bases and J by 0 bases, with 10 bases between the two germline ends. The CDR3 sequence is CASIGIDSYEQYF. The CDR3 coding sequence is TGTGCCAGCATCGGGATAGACTCCTACGAGCAGTACTTC.

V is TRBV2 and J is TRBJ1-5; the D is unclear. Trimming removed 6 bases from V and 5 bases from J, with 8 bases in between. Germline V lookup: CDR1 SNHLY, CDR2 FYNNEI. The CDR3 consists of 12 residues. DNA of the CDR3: TGTGCCAGCAGGCGAGTAGATCAGCCCCAGCATTTT. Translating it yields CASRRVDQPQHF.

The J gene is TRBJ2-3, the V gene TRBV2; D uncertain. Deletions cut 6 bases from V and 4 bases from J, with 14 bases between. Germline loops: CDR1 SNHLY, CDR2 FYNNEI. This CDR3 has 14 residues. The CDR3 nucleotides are TGTGCCAGCAGCCCTAATCCCGGTCCAGATACGCAGTATTTT. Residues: CASSPNPGPDTQYF. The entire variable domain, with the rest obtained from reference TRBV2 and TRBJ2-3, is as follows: EPEVTQTPSHQVTQMGQEVILRCVPISNHLYFYWYRQILGQKVEFLVSFYNNEISEKSEIFDDQFSVERPDGSNFTLKIRSTKLEDSAMYFCASSPNPGPDTQYFGPGTRLTVL.

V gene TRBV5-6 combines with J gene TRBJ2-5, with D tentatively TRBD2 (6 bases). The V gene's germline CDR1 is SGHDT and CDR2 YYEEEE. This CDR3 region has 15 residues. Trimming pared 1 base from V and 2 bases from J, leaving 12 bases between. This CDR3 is CASSLSFGGQETQYF. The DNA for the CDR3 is TGTGCCAGCAGCTTGTCCTTCGGGGGACAAGAGACCCAGTACTTC.